The clone carrying this T cell receptor beta chain was seen repeatedly, ten times or more. After removal of 0 bases from V and 4 bases from J, the junction contained 7 bases not matched to a gene. This CDR3 comprises 17 residues. CDR1 and CDR2 (germline): SGHRS, YFSETQ. The CDR3 regions of TCR beta were amplified from RNA transcripts. Initially, a first-round RT-PCR of the TCR CDR3 employed the HTBI primer set. TCRdb ran MiXCR on the multiplex PCR reads and lists one entry per CDR3 protein. The sample includes under 350,000 distinct CDR3 sequences, roughly 14% of them seen just once. These data belong to a study of T cells in Graves' hyperthyroidism and ophthalmopathy.

Sequencing input: blood. The chain joins TRBV5-1 to TRBJ2-1; 10 nucleotides line up with TRBD2. This TCR was recovered from a woman younger than 45 with Graves' hyperthyroidism that later progressed to Graves' ophthalmopathy. The DNA for the CDR3 is TGCGCCAGCAGCTTGGCACTAGCGGGACGATCGTACAATGAGCAGTTCTTC. Translated, it gives CASSLALAGRSYNEQFF.